Below, 10 T cell receptor beta chains from the same sample are listed, as sequenced in a study of blood T cell repertoires in COVID-19 (dated by TCRdb to 2020 to 2021). Library method: the immunoSEQ multiplex PCR assay. In TCRdb, the immuneACCESS table is reduced to in-frame sequences with V and J assigned. These tables do not hold every clone; where another copy was compared, an unresolved V gene accounts for under half, and the others remain unexplained. This sample holds under 200,000 clones; about 90% were observed only once. Clones ranked in the top ten supply approximately 8.2% of the sample. Sequencing was done on a sample of PBMCs or T cells enriched from blood (not recorded which). All receptors come from a young woman who had recovered from COVID-19.

DNA of the CDR3: TGTGCCAGCAGCTCCCACAGGGGACAAAGTGAAGCTTTCTTT. Encoded protein: CASSSHRGQSEAFF. The chain combines TRBV7-9 with TRBJ1-1; 7 nucleotides agree with TRBD1. The CDR3 is 14 amino acids. Germline V gives CDR1 SEHNR, CDR2 FQNEAQ (reference sequence). J lost 7 bases, V lost 4 bases, and 9 bases had no gene match.

The rearrangement uses TRBV18 and TRBJ2-2, with TRBD2 identical over 12 bases. The CDR3 contains 18 residues. Losses at the gene ends were 3 bases for V and 0 bases for J; bases not matched to a gene: 5. Germline V gene data show CDR1 as KGHSH and CDR2 as LQKENI. The CDR3 is CASSPSTSGGANTGELFF. In DNA form, the CDR3 reads TGTGCCAGCTCACCGTCGACTAGCGGGGGCGCGAACACCGGGGAGCTGTTTTTT.

The chain joins TRBV28 to TRBJ2-7, with 9 positions matching TRBD1. Germline V gene lookup returns CDR1 MDHEN and CDR2 SYDVKM. CDR3 length: 15 residues. V lost 6 bases, J lost 5 bases, and 11 bases stayed unmatched. The CDR3 spells CASRPLRDRAHEQYF. DNA for the CDR3: TGTGCCAGCAGACCGCTGAGGGACAGGGCACACGAGCAGTACTTC.

As regards this clone: A junction boundary mismatches the germline segment, possibly from a read error. V usage is TRBV19 and J usage is TRBJ1-2; 10 bases are shared with TRBD1. CDR3 size: 14 residues. CDR1 is LNHDA and CDR2 is SQIVND in the germline V gene (reference sequence). Here the CDR3 reads CASSRQGANSGYTF. CDR3 nucleotide sequence: TGTGCCAGTAGTAGACAGGGGGCGAACTCTGGCTACACCTTC.

V gene TRBV25-1 combines with J gene TRBJ1-2; tentatively, D is TRBD1 (5 bases). The CDR3 loop spans 13 amino acids. Trimming removed 5 bases from V and 4 bases from J, with 11 bases in between. CDR1 is MGHDK, CDR2 SYGVNS, per germline. Here the CDR3 DNA reads TGTGCCAGCAGTCCAGGGTCGGCCTATGGCTACACCTTC. It encodes CASSPGSAYGYTF.

The J gene is TRBJ1-4, the V gene TRBV27, with no clear D. The CDR3 runs to 13 residues. Germline values: CDR1 MNHEY, CDR2 SMNVEV (reference sequence). The V gene lost 6 bases and the J gene lost 7 bases, with 12 bases spanning the gap. The CDR3 nucleotides are TGTGCCAGCAGCCCCGGACTGGGTGAAAAACTGTTTTTT. It translates to CASSPGLGEKLFF.

The J gene is TRBJ2-1, the V gene TRBV7-3; 7 nucleotides agree with TRBD2. The trim removed 1 base at V and 0 bases at J, leaving 3 bases unmatched. Germline V CDR1 and CDR2: SGHTA, FQGTGA. CDR3 size: 16 residues. The CDR3 loop reads CASSLRGGNSYNEQFF. DNA for the CDR3: TGTGCCAGCAGCTTAAGGGGGGGTAACTCCTACAATGAGCAGTTCTTC.

The chain recombines TRBV4-1 with TRBJ1-5; tentative D call: TRBD1 (6 bases). The CDR3 covers 16 residues. Trimming pared 4 bases from V and 9 bases from J, leaving 22 bases between. Germline V lookup: CDR1 MGHRA, CDR2 YSYEKL. CDR3 amino acids: CASSPGGEQDLSPQHF. DNA of the CDR3: TGCGCCAGCAGCCCGGGGGGCGAGCAGGACCTATCGCCCCAGCATTTT.

The J gene is TRBJ2-7, the V gene TRBV28, with 7 bases identical to TRBD1. The ends lost 4 bases at V and 3 bases at J; junction bases unmatched: 3. Germline V gives CDR1 MDHEN, CDR2 SYDVKM. CDR3 size: 13 residues. CDR3 amino acids: CASSSGQLYEQYF. The CDR3 DNA reads as TGTGCCAGCAGTTCGGGACAGCTCTACGAGCAGTACTTC.

The chain links TRBV7-9 to TRBJ1-1; D may be TRBD1 (5 bases). This CDR3 contains 14 residues. From germline, CDR1 is SEHNR and CDR2 FQNEAQ (reference sequence). The ends were cut back, 1 base at V and 8 bases at J, with 14 bases in the middle. CDR3 in DNA: TGTGCCAGCAGCTTAGGGGGGGAAGGACTCGAAGCTTTCTTT. Its protein is CASSLGGEGLEAFF. The full variable domain, in which reference TRBV7-9 and TRBJ1-1 provide the parts outside the CDR3, is DTGVSQNPRHKITKRGQNVTFRCDPISEHNRLYWYRQTLGQGPEFLTYFQNEAQLEKSRLLSDRFSAERPKGSFSTLEIQRTEQGDSAMYLCASSLGGEGLEAFFGQGTRLTVV.